These 27 T cell receptor beta chains originate from one sample sequenced in a study of CD8+CD57+ T cells in acquired aplastic anemia. CDR3 and TCR beta VDJ profiling relied on a genomic DNA template. TCRdb called the reads again in MiXCR, with one record for every CDR3 protein. This repertoire shows about 98,000 distinct CDR3 sequences, about 67% found once; its top ten account for 50% to 70%. Those patients picked for sequencing had displayed CD8+CD57+ cell expansion on flow cytometry. Material: sorted CD4+, CD8+, or CD8+CD57+ T cells (not recorded which) from PBMCs. The receptor set was obtained from a human donor with aplastic anemia.

This sequence joins TRBV4-1 and TRBJ1-2; no firm D call. Germline values: CDR1 MGHRA, CDR2 YSYEKL. V lost 1 base and J 8 bases, leaving 23 bases between the germline ends. This CDR3 region has 17 residues. CDR3 amino acids: CASSQGGGGSRLRGYTF. In nucleotides, the CDR3 is TGCGCCAGCAGCCAAGGTGGTGGCGGGTCGAGGCTAAGAGGCTACACCTTC.

The V call is TRBV29-1, the J call TRBJ1-2, with no clear D. The V gene's germline CDR1 is SQVTM and CDR2 ANQGSEA. Trimming cost V 3 bases and J 4 bases, with 6 bases left between them. This CDR3 spans 11 amino acids. The CDR3 bases are TGCAGCGTTGAGGGCAGCTATGGCTACACCTTC. This sequence encodes CSVEGSYGYTF.

The chain employs TRBV7-2 and TRBJ2-5; D perhaps matches TRBD2 (6 bases). The germline V and J ends were trimmed by 4 bases and 5 bases, with 11 bases remaining between them. The CDR3 spans 13 residues. Germline CDR1 and CDR2: SGHTA and FQGNSA. In nucleotides, the CDR3 is TGTGCCAGCAGCTCCCAGGGAGGCGAGACCCAGTACTTC. Protein: CASSSQGGETQYF.

This clonotype was seen a single time. The chain joins TRBV19 to TRBJ1-6; 11 nucleotides line up with TRBD1. The CDR3 is 13 residues long. CDR1 and CDR2 (germline): LNHDA, SQIVND (reference sequence). The V and J ends lost 10 bases and 11 bases, in that order; junction bases with no gene match: 7. The CDR3 DNA reads as TGTGCCACTATGGACAGGGGGCTTCCACCCCTCCACTTT. Translated: CATMDRGLPPLHF.

This chain links TRBV2 with TRBJ2-7, with 8 bases aligning to TRBD1. The CDR3 covers 12 residues. Looked up from germline, CDR1 is SNHLY and CDR2 is FYNNEI. J was trimmed by 6 bases and V by 4 bases; bases with no gene match: 2. CDR3: CASSVGQAEQYF. CDR3 in DNA: TGTGCCAGCAGTGTGGGACAGGCCGAGCAGTACTTC.

This clonotype is a singleton in its sample. The genes are TRBV2 and TRBJ1-1; 8 bases are a match to TRBD1. The CDR3 totals 13 residues. V was pared by 8 bases and J by 0 bases, with 2 bases of the junction left unmatched. CDR1 and CDR2 from the germline V gene are SNHLY and FYNNEI. CDR3 region: CASGQGLNTEAFF. CDR3 nucleotide sequence: TGTGCCAGCGGACAGGGTTTGAACACTGAAGCTTTCTTT. The variable domain in full, with the rest retrieved from reference TRBV2 and TRBJ1-1, is EPEVTQTPSHQVTQMGQEVILRCVPISNHLYFYWYRQILGQKVEFLVSFYNNEISEKSEIFDDQFSVERPDGSNFTLKIRSTKLEDSAMYFCASGQGLNTEAFFGQGTRLTVV.

This clonotype occurred once. A much larger clone is a single base away; this may be a read error. The CDR3 nucleotides read TGTGCCAGCAGCCCACCGAGTTCACCCCTCCACTTT. This codes for CASSPPSSPLHF. J is TRBJ1-6 and V is TRBV7-6; D unresolved. The germline gives CDR1 SGHVS, CDR2 FNYEAQ. CDR3 length: 12 amino acids. The germline V and J ends were trimmed by 5 bases and 9 bases, with 8 bases remaining between them.

The chain is built from TRBV7-3 and TRBJ1-5; D is unclear. Germline-derived CDR1 and CDR2 are SGHTA and FQGTGA. V was shortened by 2 bases and J by 7 bases, with 6 bases between the two germline ends. The CDR3 extends over 12 amino acids. CDR3 sequence reads: CASSLEGQPQHF. CDR3 coding DNA: TGTGCCAGCAGCTTAGAGGGCCAGCCCCAGCATTTT.

The CDR3 sequence is CASNLGQSLNQPQHF. CDR3 nucleotide sequence: TGTGCCAGTAATCTTGGACAGTCTCTAAATCAGCCCCAGCATTTT. V gene TRBV19 combines with J gene TRBJ1-5; D is perhaps TRBD1 (6 bases). The V end was cut by 7 bases, the J end by 4 bases, with 17 bases between. The CDR3 contains 15 residues. Germline V gene sequence: CDR1 LNHDA, CDR2 SQIVND (reference sequence).

The chain recombines TRBV9 with TRBJ1-4, with D perhaps matching TRBD1 (6 bases). The V gene lost 0 bases and the J gene lost 10 bases, with 7 bases spanning the gap. CDR3 length: 12 residues. Germline assignment: CDR1 SGDLS and CDR2 YYNGEE. The CDR3 DNA follows: TGTGCCAGCAGCGTAGAAGGGGGAAAACTGTTTTTT. Translated: CASSVEGGKLFF. The entire variable domain, with the rest obtained from reference TRBV9 and TRBJ1-4, is as follows: DSGVTQTPKHLITATGQRVTLRCSPRSGDLSVYWYQQSLDQGLQFLIQYYNGEERAKGNILERFSAQQFPDLHSELNLSSLELGDSALYFCASSVEGGKLFFGSGTQLSVL.

The gene calls are TRBV10-3 and TRBJ1-1; tentatively, D is TRBD1 (5 bases). The CDR3 length is 15 residues. The V gene's germline CDR1 is ENHRY and CDR2 SYGVKD. Trimming took off 0 bases at V and 1 base at J, with 9 bases between the two ends. The CDR3 DNA reads TGTGCCATCAGTGAGTCTGTGGGGGGGAACACTGAAGCTTTCTTT. Its protein product is CAISESVGGNTEAFF.

This clonotype was detected a few times. V is TRBV7-9 and J is TRBJ1-2; D possibly corresponds to TRBD1 (5 bases). Trimming left V 3 bases short and J 6 bases short, with 8 bases between. CDR1 and CDR2 (germline): SEHNR, FQNEAQ (reference sequence). The CDR3 spans 12 residues. CDR3 region: CASSLGGDGYTF. As DNA, the CDR3 is TGTGCCAGCAGCTTGGGGGGGGATGGCTACACCTTC.

The CDR3, as DNA: TGTGCCAGCAGGACAGGGGGCGCCGGGGAGCTGTTTTTT. Translated, it gives CASRTGGAGELFF. The rearrangement links TRBV27 to TRBJ2-2, with TRBD1 matching over 10 bases. Germline CDR1 is MNHEY and CDR2 is SMNVEV (reference sequence). CDR3 size: 13 residues. The junction had 1 base not matched to a gene; V was cut back by 6 bases and J by 6 bases.

This clonotype was found a few times. This chain connects TRBV2 to TRBJ1-6, with D possibly TRBD1 on 6 matching bases. Trimming took off 11 bases at V and 7 bases at J, with 15 bases between the two ends. The CDR3 covers 13 residues. Germline CDR1 and CDR2: SNHLY and FYNNEI. The CDR3 DNA is TGTGCCTGTAGCCAGGGGACGAATTCACCCCTCCACTTT. As protein: CACSQGTNSPLHF.

The J gene is TRBJ2-7, the V gene TRBV7-6, with 12 bases identical to TRBD1. After removal of 0 bases from V and 6 bases from J, the junction contained 9 bases not matched to a gene. The V gene's germline CDR1 is SGHVS and CDR2 FNYEAQ. There are 17 residues in the CDR3. The CDR3, as DNA: TGTGCCAGCAGCTTAGCGGCAGGGACAGGGGGCGGGGGCGAGCAGTACTTC. This codes for CASSLAAGTGGGGEQYF.

The chain's CDR3 is CASSQPLHF. The CDR3 nucleotides read TGTGCCAGTTCTCAACCCCTCCACTTT. The V gene is TRBV5-8, the J gene TRBJ1-6; D unclear. This CDR3 is 9 amino acids long. CDR1 and CDR2 (germline): SGHTS, YDEGEE. Trimming left V 8 bases short and J 12 bases short, with 6 bases between.

The chain joins TRBV10-3 to TRBJ1-5, with D hard to call. V shed 0 bases and J shed 4 bases, with 7 bases lying between them. The CDR3 length is 14 residues. Germline V gives CDR1 ENHRY, CDR2 SYGVKD. CDR3 loop: CAISESTPNQPQHF. The DNA for the CDR3 is TGTGCCATCAGTGAGTCGACACCAAATCAGCCCCAGCATTTT.

The J gene is TRBJ2-3, the V gene TRBV20-1, with D maybe TRBD2 (6 bases). The assigned J gene may be wrong: the sequence end matches TRBJ2-7 better. This CDR3 has 14 amino acids. CDR1 and CDR2 from the germline V gene are DFQATT and SNEGSKA (reference sequence). CDR3 in DNA: TGCAGTGCTAGTATCCCGGGACTGAGCTACGAGCAGTACTTC. Its protein product is CSASIPGLSYEQYF.

The chain carries TRBV25-1 and TRBJ2-1; 13 nucleotides align to TRBD2. Germline V gene data show CDR1 as MGHDK and CDR2 as SYGVNS. The CDR3 loop spans 16 amino acids. Trimming took 5 bases from V and 9 from J; bases not matched to a gene: 10. In DNA form, the CDR3 reads TGTGCCAGCAGTCCAACATGGACTAGCGGGAGCGGTGAGCAGTTCTTC. Protein: CASSPTWTSGSGEQFF.

This rearrangement joins TRBV10-3 to TRBJ2-7; D is possibly TRBD2 (6 bases). The CDR3 length is 13 residues. With 6 bases removed from V and 4 bases from J, the gap between germline ends came to 13 bases. Germline CDR1 is ENHRY and CDR2 is SYGVKD. CDR3: CAISRDSLYEQYF. In DNA form, the CDR3 reads TGTGCCATCAGCCGGGACTCACTGTACGAGCAGTACTTC.

V and J are TRBV10-3 and TRBJ2-1; D is undetermined. The V end was cut by 3 bases, the J end by 10 bases, with 13 bases between. The CDR3 is made up of 13 amino acids. Germline-derived CDR1 and CDR2 are ENHRY and SYGVKD. The DNA for the CDR3 is TGTGCCATCAGTGACCCTCTCCAGGAGGAGCAGTTCTTC. It codes for CAISDPLQEEQFF.

The chain joins TRBV19 to TRBJ2-7; 12 bases map to TRBD2. V lost 3 bases and J lost 4; bases outside the gene matches: 1. CDR1 and CDR2 (germline): LNHDA, SQIVND (reference sequence). The CDR3 has 14 residues. The CDR3 DNA sequence: TGTGCCAGTAGTATGGGGACTAGCGGGTACGAGCAGTACTTC. Translating gives CASSMGTSGYEQYF. Complete variable domain (other parts from reference TRBV19 and TRBJ2-7): DGGITQSPKYLFRKEGQNVTLSCEQNLNHDAMYWYRQDPGQGLRLIYYSQIVNDFQKGDIAEGYSVSREKKESFPLTVTSAQKNPTAFYLCASSMGTSGYEQYFGPGTRLTVT.

The CDR3 bases are TGTGCCAGCAGTCGAGAGAGGGGTCAAGGCTACACCTTC. It yields the protein CASSRERGQGYTF. The rearrangement links TRBV2 to TRBJ1-2; perhaps TRBD1 as D (5 bases). Germline V gene lookup returns CDR1 SNHLY and CDR2 FYNNEI. V was shortened by 5 bases and J by 8 bases, with 15 bases between the two germline ends. The CDR3 loop spans 13 amino acids.

This chain joins TRBV2 and TRBJ2-1; possibly TRBD2 for D (6 bases). CDR1 is SNHLY and CDR2 is FYNNEI in the germline V gene. V lost 6 bases to trimming and J lost 5 bases, with 17 bases between them. The CDR3 loop spans 15 amino acids. The CDR3: CASSEGGFAHNEQFF. The CDR3 DNA reads as TGTGCCAGCAGCGAGGGAGGTTTCGCCCACAATGAGCAGTTCTTC.

This clonotype was observed many times. The chain carries TRBV15 and TRBJ2-5; a weak D match, TRBD2 (7 bases). Germline values: CDR1 LNHNV, CDR2 YYDKDF (reference sequence). The CDR3 covers 16 residues. Trimming took 0 bases from V and 4 from J, leaving 15 bases between them. The CDR3: CATSREDRGGPETQYF. In DNA form, the CDR3 reads TGTGCCACCAGCAGAGAGGATAGGGGGGGACCAGAGACCCAGTACTTC.

The CDR3 loop is CASSGPSGGAGETQYF. The CDR3 region has the DNA TGTGCCAGCAGTGGGCCTAGCGGGGGGGCCGGGGAGACCCAGTACTTC. The chain links TRBV6-5 to TRBJ2-5, with 12 positions matching TRBD2. The germline CDR1 and CDR2 sequences are MNHEY and SVGAGI. CDR3 length: 16 amino acids. V lost 5 bases, J lost 5 bases, and 9 bases stayed unmatched.

A remark on this clonotype: A single base separates this from a much larger clone, so it may be a read error. This chain links TRBV2 with TRBJ2-5; 10 bases are a match to TRBD2. The CDR3 length is 17 residues. The junction had 14 bases not matched to a gene; V was cut back by 5 bases and J by 5 bases. CDR1 SNHLY and CDR2 FYNNEI come from the germline V gene. CDR3 sequence reads: CASSYLQLAGNEETQYF. CDR3 DNA sequence: TGTGCCAGCAGTTACCTCCAACTAGCGGGAAACGAGGAGACCCAGTACTTC. The whole variable domain, remainder taken from reference TRBV2 and TRBJ2-5, is EPEVTQTPSHQVTQMGQEVILRCVPISNHLYFYWYRQILGQKVEFLVSFYNNEISEKSEIFDDQFSVERPDGSNFTLKIRSTKLEDSAMYFCASSYLQLAGNEETQYFGPGTRLLVL.